This T cell receptor (beta chain) came from a study of cytomegalovirus exposure and HLA in healthy donors. Findings of the study overall: In all likelihood, a cluster of highly shared sequence variants was a sequencing artifact. At a 0.05 false discovery rate, a later analysis found about 17,000 TCR beta sequences to be associated with HLA alleles.

Trimming removed 5 bases from V and 2 bases from J; junction bases left unmatched: 4. Germline CDR1 reads GTSNPN; CDR2 reads SVGIG (reference sequence). The length of the CDR3 is 14 residues. Primers included in the PCR were 60 Vbeta and 13 Jbeta primers. The assay was immunoSEQ multiplex PCR, and TCRdb's table has in-frame clones only and misses some. The sample includes under 200,000 clones, approximately 82% of them seen just once. Concerning this clone: Its antigen is unknown.

Source material: PBMCs. The clonotype comes from a woman aged 18-30 years in good health and CMV-seropositive. V is TRBV30 and J is TRBJ1-5, with 9 bases fitting TRBD1. This chain's CDR3 is CAWGQGIGNQPQHF. The DNA for the CDR3 is TGTGCCTGGGGACAGGGGATCGGCAATCAGCCCCAGCATTTT.